This TCR beta chain was identified during a study of blood T cell repertoires in COVID-19. Cohorts were assigned according to the clinical history that participants reported. Germline CDR1 LGHDT, CDR2 YNNKEL (reference sequence). Trimming stripped 5 bases from V and 0 bases from J, with 8 bases between. CDR3 length: 15 residues. Many counts were recorded for this clone. Profiling relied on immunoSEQ multiplex PCR, and the TCRdb table lists in-frame clones only, not all of them. The sample consists of about 130,000 clones, roughly four fifths of them appearing once. The clonotype was recovered from a man between 50 and 59 years old who had recovered from COVID-19. Sequencing was done on a sample of PBMCs or T cells enriched from blood (not recorded which). This chain links TRBV3-1 (or the pseudogene TRBV3-2) with TRBJ2-6; D is perhaps TRBD1 (6 bases). The CDR3 sequence: CASSRTDSGANVLTF. CDR3 nucleotide sequence: TGTGCCAGCAGCAGGACAGACTCTGGGGCCAACGTCCTGACTTTC.